A single sample gave rise to the 20 T cell receptor beta chains below, sequenced in a study of patients and donors after allogeneic stem cell transplantation. TCRdb itself ran the RT-PCR reads through MiXCR, one entry per CDR3 protein. The profile shows about 230,000 distinct CDR3 sequences, 12% to 15% of them singletons. Sequenced sample: blood, either unsorted or a sorted T cell fraction (not recorded which). Every receptor here comes from a human donor who was either an allogeneic HSCT recipient or a stem cell or donor lymphocyte infusion donor (not recorded which). It is not recorded whose cells these are; they may come from a transplant donor.

This clonotype has ten or more counts. This chain links TRBV9 with TRBJ1-3; 7 bases agree with TRBD1. CDR1 is SGDLS and CDR2 is YYNGEE in the germline V gene. J gave up 3 bases and V 0 bases, and 3 bases lay outside the gene matches. This CDR3 has 15 residues. CDR3: CASSVGTGGGNTIYF. The DNA of the CDR3 is TGTGCCAGCAGCGTAGGGACAGGAGGTGGAAACACCATATATTTT.

A few counts support this clonotype. This chain joins TRBV19 and TRBJ2-2; 8 positions match TRBD1. V lost 9 bases and J lost 1; bases outside the gene matches: 1. CDR3 length equals 13 residues. Germline CDR1 is LNHDA and CDR2 is SQIVND (reference sequence). CDR3 loop: CASGQGNTGELFF. The CDR3 nucleotides read TGTGCCAGCGGACAGGGGAACACCGGGGAGCTGTTTTTT.

This clonotype turned up a few times. The chain is built from TRBV20-1 and TRBJ2-5; D may be TRBD1 (9 bases). The germline gives CDR1 DFQATT, CDR2 SNEGSKA (reference sequence). V was pared by 3 bases and J by 4 bases, with 21 bases between. The CDR3 has 16 amino acids. CDR3 sequence: CSASLSGTGSIETQYF. Written as DNA, the CDR3 is TGCAGTGCTAGCCTTAGCGGGACAGGGTCGATAGAGACCCAGTACTTC.

The sample holds a few counts of this clonotype. This chain uses TRBV19 with TRBJ1-5; tentatively, D is TRBD1 (5 bases). Trimming shortened V by 7 bases and J by 2 bases, and 15 bases separated the two germline ends. The CDR3 has 15 amino acids. CDR1 and CDR2 (germline): LNHDA, SQIVND (reference sequence). The CDR3 region is CASNWGGYGNQPQHF. Here the CDR3 DNA reads TGTGCCAGTAATTGGGGGGGATACGGCAATCAGCCCCAGCATTTT. The full variable domain, its missing parts supplied by reference TRBV19 and TRBJ1-5, is DGGITQSPKYLFRKEGQNVTLSCEQNLNHDAMYWYRQDPGQGLRLIYYSQIVNDFQKGDIAEGYSVSREKKESFPLTVTSAQKNPTAFYLCASNWGGYGNQPQHFGDGTRLSIL.

V gene TRBV18 combines with J gene TRBJ2-7; a possible D gene is TRBD1 (6 bases). Germline loops: CDR1 KGHSH, CDR2 LQKENI. The V end was cut by 3 bases, the J end by 3 bases, with 12 bases between. The CDR3 is made up of 14 amino acids. DNA of the CDR3: TGTGCCAGCTCACCGAGGGACAATATCTACGAGCAGTACTTC. This gives the protein CASSPRDNIYEQYF.

The chain has TRBV7-2 and TRBJ1-2, with unresolved D. This CDR3 has 14 residues. Trimming left V 1 base short and J 8 bases short, with 14 bases between. The germline CDR1 and CDR2 sequences are SGHTA and FQGNSA. For the CDR3, the DNA is TGTGCCAGCAGCTTAGATTCCGCCTTCGGGGGCTACACCTTC. Its translation: CASSLDSAFGGYTF.

In this sample, this clonotype turned up many times. The gene calls are TRBV20-1 and TRBJ1-5; a weak D match, TRBD1 (6 bases). Germline CDR1 and CDR2: DFQATT and SNEGSKA (reference sequence). Trimming removed 3 bases at V and 4 bases at J, with 16 bases between. The CDR3 length is 15 residues. Here the CDR3 reads CSARMVGARNQPQHF. CDR3 bases: TGCAGTGCTAGGATGGTGGGGGCGCGGAATCAGCCCCAGCATTTT.

This clonotype was seen ten or more times. V gene TRBV12-3 or TRBV12-4 combines with J gene TRBJ2-1; 7 bases line up with TRBD1. With 1 base clipped from V and 6 bases from J, the junction kept 3 bases outside the gene matches. This CDR3 is 14 amino acids long. The CDR3 nucleotides read TGTGCCAGCAGTTTAGGCAGGGGGAGCAATGAGCAGTTCTTC. This encodes CASSLGRGSNEQFF.

This chain's CDR3 is CASSSGGSPLHF. DNA for the CDR3: TGTGCCAGCAGTTCAGGGGGTTCACCCCTCCACTTT. The V and J genes are TRBV6-2 or TRBV6-3 and TRBJ1-6; 7 nucleotides align to TRBD1. Unmatched junction bases numbered 0, after V lost 4 bases and J lost 9 bases. The CDR3 runs to 12 residues. In germline, CDR1 is MNHEY, CDR2 SVGEGT.

The chain has TRBV3-1 and TRBJ2-1, with a possible D match to TRBD2 (6 bases). Between the trimmed V and J ends, which lost 0 bases and 9 bases, there was a span of 15 bases. Germline V gene sequence: CDR1 LGHDT, CDR2 YNNKEL (reference sequence). The CDR3 sequence is 15 residues long. CDR3 in amino acids: CASSQDSLAWSEQFF. For the CDR3, the DNA is TGTGCCAGCAGCCAAGATTCGCTAGCGTGGTCTGAGCAGTTCTTC.

The chain links TRBV6-1 to TRBJ1-6, with 9 nucleotides matching TRBD1. Trimming cost V 6 bases and J 7 bases; bases outside gene matches: 7. The CDR3 loop spans 15 amino acids. Looked up from germline, CDR1 is MNHNS and CDR2 is SASEGT. DNA of the CDR3: TGTGCCAGCAGGGGAACGGGACAGGGAAATTCACCCCTCCACTTT. Translating gives CASRGTGQGNSPLHF.

The gene calls are TRBV7-6 and TRBJ1-5, with D uncertain. The CDR3 loop spans 13 amino acids. The V and J ends lost 5 bases and 5 bases respectively, with 10 bases between them. Germline V gene data show CDR1 as SGHVS and CDR2 as FNYEAQ. This chain's CDR3 is CASSASLYQPQHF. CDR3 nucleotide sequence: TGTGCCAGCAGCGCTTCACTCTATCAGCCCCAGCATTTT.

The chain carries TRBV5-1 and TRBJ1-6; 7 nucleotides align to TRBD1. Germline CDR1 is SGHRS and CDR2 is YFSETQ. V shed 4 bases and J 4 bases; nucleotides not matched to a gene: 5. The CDR3 is made up of 15 amino acids. The CDR3 here is CASSGRDSYNSPLHF. The CDR3 nucleotides read TGCGCCAGCAGCGGGAGGGACAGTTATAATTCACCCCTCCACTTT.

This clonotype was seen a handful of times. The chain links TRBV18 to TRBJ2-1; D perhaps matches TRBD1 (7 bases). Trimming cost V 4 bases and J 9 bases, with 13 bases left between them. There are 13 residues in the CDR3. Germline CDR1 reads KGHSH; CDR2 reads LQKENI. CDR3 DNA sequence: TGTGCCAGCTCACTCTCCCAGGGGGGTGAGCAGTTCTTC. As protein: CASSLSQGGEQFF.

This clonotype was detected many times. V and J are TRBV29-1 and TRBJ1-1; D gene ambiguous. This CDR3 comprises 11 residues. Germline loops: CDR1 SQVTM, CDR2 ANQGSEA. V lost 4 bases and J lost 4, with 7 bases in between. The chain's CDR3 is CSVASGTEAFF. CDR3 coding DNA: TGCAGCGTTGCGTCAGGCACTGAAGCTTTCTTT.

The chain has TRBV10-3 and TRBJ2-7, with 11 bases lining up with TRBD1. CDR1 and CDR2 (germline): ENHRY, SYGVKD. V trimming: 6 bases; J trimming: 2 bases; junction bases outside the gene matches: 3. The CDR3 runs 14 residues. In nucleotides, the CDR3 is TGTGCCATCAGATCGGGACAGGGGGCCTACGAGCAGTACTTC. It yields the protein CAIRSGQGAYEQYF.

This clonotype was seen only a few times. This chain connects TRBV20-1 to TRBJ2-1; 7 bases are shared with TRBD2. Germline lookup yields CDR1 DFQATT and CDR2 SNEGSKA (reference sequence). There are 16 residues in the CDR3. V was pared by 0 bases and J by 4 bases, with 9 bases of the junction left unmatched. The CDR3 protein is CSARESRGFPYNEQFF. The CDR3 DNA follows: TGCAGTGCTAGAGAATCGCGGGGGTTTCCATACAATGAGCAGTTCTTC.

This clonotype was counted between two and nine times. The V and J genes are TRBV7-2 and TRBJ1-3; D may be TRBD1 (5 bases). Trimming cost V 5 bases and J 2 bases, with 13 bases left between them. This CDR3 comprises 15 residues. Germline loops: CDR1 SGHTA, CDR2 FQGNSA. The CDR3, as DNA: TGTGCCAGCAGCCCACCGGGGGGTACTGGAAACACCATATATTTT. Protein: CASSPPGGTGNTIYF.

This clonotype turned up a few times. This chain connects TRBV6-1 to TRBJ2-2, with 14 positions matching TRBD2. Unmatched junction bases numbered 5, after V lost 6 bases and J lost 5 bases. Germline-derived CDR1 and CDR2 are MNHNS and SASEGT. CDR3 length equals 16 residues. This chain's CDR3 is CASRKGTSGSTGELFF. CDR3 nucleotide sequence: TGTGCCAGCAGGAAAGGGACTAGCGGGAGTACCGGGGAGCTGTTTTTT.

This clonotype was counted many times. The chain has TRBV18 and TRBJ2-2; D gene unclear. The length of the CDR3 is 14 residues. V was clipped by 2 bases and J by 5 bases, with 9 bases between them. Germline CDR1 KGHSH, CDR2 LQKENI. For the CDR3, the DNA is TGTGCCAGCTCACCAGATAGTAGGACCGGGGAGCTGTTTTTT. This sequence encodes CASSPDSRTGELFF. The full variable domain, in which reference TRBV18 and TRBJ2-2 provide the parts outside the CDR3, is NAGVMQNPRHLVRRRGQEARLRCSPMKGHSHVYWYRQLPEEGLKFMVYLQKENIIDESGMPKERFSAEFPKEGPSILRIQQVVRGDSAAYFCASSPDSRTGELFFGEGSRLTVL.